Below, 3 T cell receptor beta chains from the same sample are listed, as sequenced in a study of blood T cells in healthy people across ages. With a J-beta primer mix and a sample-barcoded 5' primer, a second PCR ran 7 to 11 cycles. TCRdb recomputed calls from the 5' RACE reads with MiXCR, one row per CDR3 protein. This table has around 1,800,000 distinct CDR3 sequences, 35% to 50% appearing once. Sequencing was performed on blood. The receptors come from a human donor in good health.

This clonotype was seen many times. CDR3 DNA sequence: TGTGCCACCAGCAGAGCGTCCGTTGGGAGCGGGGCCAACGTCCTGACTTTC. Translation: CATSRASVGSGANVLTF. This chain uses TRBV15 with TRBJ2-6; D perhaps matches TRBD2 (5 bases). Trimming pared 1 base from V and 4 bases from J, leaving 14 bases between. This CDR3 region has 17 residues. The V gene's germline CDR1 is LNHNV and CDR2 YYDKDF (reference sequence). Supplemented by reference TRBV15 and TRBJ2-6, the full variable domain reads DAMVIQNPRYQVTQFGKPVTLSCSQTLNHNVMYWYQQKSSQAPKLLFHYYDKDFNNEADTPDNFQSRRPNTSFCFLDIRSPGLGDTAMYLCATSRASVGSGANVLTFGAGSRLTVL.

CDR3 protein: CASIAGGVNNQPQHF. The CDR3 nucleotides read TGTGCCAGCATTGCAGGGGGTGTTAACAATCAGCCCCAGCATTTT. V gene TRBV28 combines with J gene TRBJ1-5; 7 positions agree with TRBD1. CDR3 length equals 15 residues. V was pared by 7 bases and J by 3 bases, with 9 bases of the junction left unmatched. Germline V gives CDR1 MDHEN, CDR2 SYDVKM. The whole variable domain, remainder taken from reference TRBV28 and TRBJ1-5, is DVKVTQSSRYLVKRTGEKVFLECVQDMDHENMFWYRQDPGLGLRLIYFSYDVKMKEKGDIPEGYSVSREKKERFSLILESASTNQTSMYLCASIAGGVNNQPQHFGDGTRLSIL.

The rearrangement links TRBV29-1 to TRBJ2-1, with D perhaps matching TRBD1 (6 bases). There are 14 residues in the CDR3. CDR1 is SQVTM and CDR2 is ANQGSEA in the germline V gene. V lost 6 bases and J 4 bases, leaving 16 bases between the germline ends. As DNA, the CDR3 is TGCAGCGTCACAATCTACCAGGGGTACAATGAGCAGTTCTTC. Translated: CSVTIYQGYNEQFF.